This passage covers 12 T cell receptor beta chains from one sample sequenced in a study of blood T cell repertoires in COVID-19. Clones were sequenced by immunoSEQ multiplex PCR, and TCRdb holds only the in-frame ones, with some missing. The sample yields approximately 200,000 clones, 70% to 90% seen once. The sequenced material came from PBMCs or T cells enriched from blood (not recorded which). These receptor sequences come from a woman aged 30 to 39 who had been exposed to COVID-19.

This chain joins TRBV5-1 and TRBJ1-6; 8 bases fit TRBD1. The ends lost 4 bases at V and 10 bases at J; junction bases unmatched: 7. Germline assignment: CDR1 SGHRS and CDR2 YFSETQ. CDR3 size: 14 residues. In DNA, the CDR3 is TGCGCCAGCAGCGCCGACAGGGGATGGTCACCCCTCCACTTT. Translating gives CASSADRGWSPLHF. The whole variable domain, remainder taken from reference TRBV5-1 and TRBJ1-6, is KAGVTQTPRYLIKTRGQQVTLSCSPISGHRSVSWYQQTPGQGLQFLFEYFSETQRNKGNFPGRFSGRQFSNSRSEMNVSTLELGDSALYLCASSADRGWSPLHFGNGTRLTVT.

The gene calls are TRBV19 and TRBJ1-1; no clear D gene. The CDR3 contains 15 residues. The V end was cut by 1 base, the J end by 1 base, with 10 bases between. From germline, CDR1 is LNHDA and CDR2 SQIVND (reference sequence). The CDR3 region has the DNA TGTGCCAGTAGTATAGGGCGACGGGGGAACACTGAAGCTTTCTTT. The encoded protein is CASSIGRRGNTEAFF.

This clone was picked up a small number of times. The rearrangement joins TRBV7-2 to TRBJ1-3, with D unresolved. Germline V CDR1 and CDR2: SGHTA, FQGNSA. This CDR3 is 13 amino acids long. Trimming cost V 1 base and J 6 bases, with 7 bases left between them. The CDR3 sequence: CASSLDPVNTIYF. CDR3 coding DNA: TGTGCCAGCAGCTTAGATCCGGTAAACACCATATATTTT.

The chain recombines TRBV6-1 with TRBJ1-1; D gene unclear. Germline CDR1 and CDR2: MNHNS and SASEGT. The CDR3 totals 15 residues. Between the trimmed V and J ends, which lost 1 base and 4 bases, there was a span of 13 bases. In DNA, the CDR3 is TGTGCCAGCAGTGAAGGGACTTTCGAGGGCACTGAAGCTTTCTTT. It encodes CASSEGTFEGTEAFF.

This clone appeared a few times. The chain has TRBV2 and TRBJ1-3; 7 bases fit TRBD1. Germline V gene sequence: CDR1 SNHLY, CDR2 FYNNEI. The CDR3 covers 16 residues. After removal of 7 bases from V and 4 bases from J, the junction contained 13 bases not matched to a gene. CDR3 sequence reads: CASTPGEGAGGNTIYF. As DNA, the CDR3 is TGTGCCAGCACCCCCGGTGAGGGGGCGGGGGGAAACACCATATATTTT.

This chain links TRBV10-1 with TRBJ1-2; TRBD1 aligns across 10 bases. The CDR3 is 15 amino acids. Germline V gene sequence: CDR1 WNHNN, CDR2 SYGVQD (reference sequence). V lost 3 bases to trimming and J lost 4 bases; unmatched junction nucleotides: 5. In nucleotides, the CDR3 is TGCGCCAGCAGTGACTTGGACAGGGGGTCCTATGGCTACACCTTC. Protein product: CASSDLDRGSYGYTF.

This clone was picked up one time. The rearrangement links TRBV19 to TRBJ1-2; TRBD1 agrees at 8 bases. The germline V gene has CDR1 LNHDA and CDR2 SQIVND (reference sequence). The CDR3 loop spans 15 amino acids. The J segment lost 2 bases and the V segment lost 1 base, leaving 3 bases of the junction unmatched. The CDR3 reads CASSIVTGGNYGYTF. CDR3 DNA sequence: TGTGCCAGTAGTATAGTAACAGGGGGGAACTATGGCTACACCTTC.

V gene TRBV7-8 combines with J gene TRBJ1-2; D may be TRBD1 (5 bases). CDR3 length: 13 residues. Germline V gene lookup returns CDR1 SGHVS and CDR2 FQNEAQ. Between the trimmed V and J ends, which lost 4 bases and 2 bases, there was a span of 8 bases. Written as DNA, the CDR3 is TGTGCCAGCAGCTCCGGGGGAAACTATGGCTACACCTTC. This codes for CASSSGGNYGYTF.

This clone has a single count. V usage is TRBV4-2 and J usage is TRBJ2-7; TRBD2 aligns across 10 bases. CDR1 and CDR2 (germline): LGHNA, YNFKEQ. The CDR3 is 22 amino acids. After removal of 4 bases from V and 2 bases from J, the junction contained 26 bases not matched to a gene. In nucleotides, the CDR3 is TGTGCCAGCAGCCGAATTGCCCCGAGGGGGACTAGCGTGGAACCCATGGCCTACGAGCAGTACTTC. Its protein product is CASSRIAPRGTSVEPMAYEQYF.

This clone was counted a single time. This chain connects TRBV9 to TRBJ2-5; D is uncertain. Trimming took off 0 bases at V and 1 base at J, with 7 bases between the two ends. Per the germline V gene, CDR1 is SGDLS and CDR2 is YYNGEE. This CDR3 comprises 14 residues. The CDR3 DNA sequence: TGTGCCAGCAGCGTAGATGGCCGCCAAGAGACCCAGTACTTC. This gives the protein CASSVDGRQETQYF.

This clone was seen a handful of times. This chain uses TRBV7-6 with TRBJ2-7; D possibly corresponds to TRBD1 (6 bases). Between the trimmed V and J ends, which lost 5 bases and 5 bases, there was a span of 13 bases. The CDR3 is 13 amino acids. CDR1 and CDR2 from the germline V gene are SGHVS and FNYEAQ. CDR3 protein: CASSPQGHNEQYF. Here the CDR3 DNA reads TGTGCCAGCAGCCCCCAGGGACACAACGAGCAGTACTTC. The variable domain in full, completed from reference TRBV7-6 and TRBJ2-7, reads GAGVSQSPRYKVTKRGQDVALRCDPISGHVSLYWYRQALGQGPEFLTYFNYEAQQDKSGLPNDRFSAERPEGSISTLTIQRTEQRDSAMYRCASSPQGHNEQYFGPGTRLTVT.

The rearrangement links TRBV30 to TRBJ2-3; D possibly corresponds to TRBD1 (5 bases). CDR1 is GTSNPN, CDR2 SVGIG, per germline (reference sequence). The V end was cut by 4 bases, the J end by 0 bases, with 11 bases between. This CDR3 region has 14 residues. The CDR3 region is CAWNGAKSTDTQYF. In DNA, the CDR3 is TGTGCCTGGAATGGGGCAAAAAGCACAGATACGCAGTATTTT. The full variable domain, with the rest looked up from reference TRBV30 and TRBJ2-3, is SQTIHQWPATLVQPVGSPLSLECTVEGTSNPNLYWYRQAAGRGLQLLFYSVGIGQISSEVPQNLSASRPQDRQFILSSKKLLLSDSGFYLCAWNGAKSTDTQYFGPGTRLTVL.